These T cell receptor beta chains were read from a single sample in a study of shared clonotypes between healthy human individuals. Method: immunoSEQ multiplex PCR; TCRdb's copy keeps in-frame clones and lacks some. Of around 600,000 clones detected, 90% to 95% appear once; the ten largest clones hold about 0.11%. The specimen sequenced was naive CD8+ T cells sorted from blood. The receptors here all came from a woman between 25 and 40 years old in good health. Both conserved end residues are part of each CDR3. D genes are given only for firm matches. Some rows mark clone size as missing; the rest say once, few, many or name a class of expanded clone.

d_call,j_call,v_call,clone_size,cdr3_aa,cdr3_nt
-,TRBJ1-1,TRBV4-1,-,CASSAAAKTGNTEAFF,TGCGCCAGCAGCGCAGCCGCTAAAACTGGAAACACTGAAGCTTTCTTT
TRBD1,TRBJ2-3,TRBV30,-,CAWSEGVGPQGDTQYF,TGTGCCTGGAGTGAGGGGGTAGGGCCACAGGGGGATACGCAGTATTTT
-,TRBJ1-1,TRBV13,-,CASSLEGFGQGNTEAFF,TGTGCCAGCAGCTTGGAAGGCTTCGGCCAGGGGAACACTGAAGCTTTCTTT
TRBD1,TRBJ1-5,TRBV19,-,CASSAGTDSDDQPQHF,TGTGCCAGTAGTGCCGGGACAGACTCCGACGATCAGCCCCAGCATTTT
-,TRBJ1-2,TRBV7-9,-,CASSIPSFTGIDGYTF,TGTGCCAGCAGCATCCCCAGTTTTACAGGGATCGATGGCTACACCTTC
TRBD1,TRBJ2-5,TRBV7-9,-,CASSLGQGAEETQYF,TGTGCCAGCAGCTTGGGACAGGGGGCGGAAGAGACCCAGTACTTC
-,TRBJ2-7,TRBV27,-,CASSLGLGYPYEQYF,TGTGCCAGCAGTTTAGGTCTAGGGTACCCATACGAGCAGTACTTC
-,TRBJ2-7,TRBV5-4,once,CASRRDTSYEQYF,TGTGCCAGCAGAAGGGACACATCCTACGAGCAGTACTTC
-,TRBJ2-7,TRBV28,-,CASRPGGPPYEQYF,TGTGCCAGCAGACCCGGGGGGCCTCCCTACGAGCAGTACTTC
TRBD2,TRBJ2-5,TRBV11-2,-,CASSLGGGEGETQYF,TGTGCCAGCAGCTTAGGGGGAGGGGAAGGGGAGACCCAGTACTTC
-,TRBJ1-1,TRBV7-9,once,CASRGDDSTMETEAFF,TGTGCCAGCAGGGGAGATGATAGTACAATGGAAACTGAAGCTTTCTTT
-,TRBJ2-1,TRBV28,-,CASSFPAGLYNEQFF,TGTGCCAGCAGTTTTCCGGCAGGGTTGTACAATGAGCAGTTCTTC
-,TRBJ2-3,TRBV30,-,CAWNGMADTQYF,TGTGCCTGGAACGGGATGGCAGATACGCAGTATTTT
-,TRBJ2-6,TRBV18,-,CASSYRDPVPSGANVLTF,TGTGCCAGCTCATATAGGGACCCAGTCCCCTCTGGGGCCAACGTCCTGACTTTC
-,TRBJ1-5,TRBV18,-,CASSPSGAINQPQHF,TGTGCCAGCTCACCTTCCGGGGCCATCAATCAGCCCCAGCATTTT
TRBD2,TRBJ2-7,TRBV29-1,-,CSGIAGDYEQYF,TGCAGCGGAATAGCGGGAGACTACGAGCAGTACTTC
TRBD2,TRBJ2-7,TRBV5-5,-,CASSLDGTSGSLEQYF,TGTGCCAGCAGCTTGGACGGGACTAGCGGGAGCCTCGAGCAGTACTTC
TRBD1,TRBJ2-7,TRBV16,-,CASSQYPGTGVYEQYF,TGTGCCAGCAGCCAATACCCCGGGACAGGCGTCTACGAGCAGTACTTC
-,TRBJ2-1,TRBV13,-,CASSRGGESEQFF,TGTGCCAGCAGCCGCGGTGGAGAGAGTGAGCAGTTCTTC
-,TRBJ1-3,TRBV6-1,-,CASAAAVYF,TGTGCCAGCGCGGCCGCCGTATATTTT
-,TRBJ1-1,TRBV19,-,CASSAGEGSTEAFF,TGTGCCAGTAGCGCAGGGGAGGGATCAACTGAAGCTTTCTTT
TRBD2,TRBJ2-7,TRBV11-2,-,CASSPLAGVNPYEQYF,TGTGCCAGCAGCCCCCTAGCGGGAGTGAACCCCTACGAGCAGTACTTC
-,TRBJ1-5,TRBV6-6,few,CASSYSDNQPQHF,TGTGCCAGCAGTTACTCGGACAATCAGCCCCAGCATTTT
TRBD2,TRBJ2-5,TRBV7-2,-,CASSLEREGLGETQYF,TGTGCCAGCAGCTTAGAGCGGGAGGGCCTCGGGGAGACCCAGTACTTC
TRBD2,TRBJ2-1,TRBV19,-,CASSASGISYNEQFF,TGTGCCAGTAGCGCTAGCGGGATTTCCTACAATGAGCAGTTCTTC
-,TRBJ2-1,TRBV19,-,CASSTSFYRENVGNEQFF,TGTGCCAGTAGTACATCTTTTTATCGGGAGAATGTTGGCAATGAGCAGTTCTTC
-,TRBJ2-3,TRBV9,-,CASSVARTGADTQYF,TGTGCCAGCAGCGTAGCTAGGACGGGAGCAGATACGCAGTATTTT
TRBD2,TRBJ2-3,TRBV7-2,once,CASSFIAGGPGDTQYF,TGTGCCAGCAGCTTTATAGCGGGAGGGCCGGGAGATACGCAGTATTTT
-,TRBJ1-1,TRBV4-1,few,CASSHILTGAEAFF,TGCGCCAGCAGCCATATTCTAACGGGGGCTGAAGCTTTCTTT
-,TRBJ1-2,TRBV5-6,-,CASSGANYGYTF,TGTGCCAGCAGCGGCGCTAACTATGGCTACACCTTC
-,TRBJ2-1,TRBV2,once,CASGPVDYNEQFF,TGTGCCAGCGGGCCGGTCGATTACAATGAGCAGTTCTTC
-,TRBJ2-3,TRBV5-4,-,CASSSLDTQYF,TGTGCCAGCAGCTCGTTGGATACGCAGTATTTT
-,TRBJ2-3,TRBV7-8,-,CASSLDSGIQYF,TGTGCCAGCAGCTTAGATTCCGGGATACAGTATTTT
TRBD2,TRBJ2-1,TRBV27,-,CASSLNQAGDSEQFF,TGTGCCAGCAGTTTAAATCAGGCGGGAGATAGTGAGCAGTTCTTC
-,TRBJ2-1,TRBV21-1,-,CASSKDGEGDEQFF,TGTGCCAGCAGCAAAGACGGGGAGGGGGATGAGCAGTTCTTC
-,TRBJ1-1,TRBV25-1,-,CASSPGQNTEAFF,TGTGCCAGCTCCCCGGGGCAGAACACTGAAGCTTTCTTT
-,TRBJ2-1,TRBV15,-,CATSRVLSGHNEQFF,TGTGCCACCAGCAGAGTTCTGTCGGGGCACAATGAGCAGTTCTTC
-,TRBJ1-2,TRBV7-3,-,CASSLAGDGGYTF,TGTGCCAGCAGCTTAGCAGGGGATGGAGGCTACACCTTC
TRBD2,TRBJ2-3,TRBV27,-,CASSFLLAGGPSTDTQYF,TGTGCCAGCAGTTTCCTCCTAGCGGGAGGCCCGAGCACAGATACGCAGTATTTT
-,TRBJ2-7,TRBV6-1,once,CASSVTVTYEQYF,TGTGCCAGCAGTGTGACAGTGACCTACGAGCAGTACTTC
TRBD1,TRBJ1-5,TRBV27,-,CASSEGTANQPQHF,TGTGCCAGCAGTGAAGGGACAGCCAATCAGCCCCAGCATTTT
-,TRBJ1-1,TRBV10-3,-,CAISESRSTTNTEAFF,TGTGCCATCAGTGAGTCGAGGTCGACCACGAACACTGAAGCTTTCTTT
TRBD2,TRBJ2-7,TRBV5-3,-,CARSLRAGTYEQYF,TGTGCCAGAAGCTTAAGAGCGGGGACCTACGAGCAGTACTTC
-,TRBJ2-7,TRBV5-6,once,CASSLGHTYYEQYF,TGTGCCAGCAGCTTGGGGCACACCTACTACGAGCAGTACTTC
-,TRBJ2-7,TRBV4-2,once,CASSPGVALSYEQYF,TGTGCCAGCAGCCCCGGTGTGGCCCTCTCCTACGAGCAGTACTTC
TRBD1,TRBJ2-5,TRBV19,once,CASSIGSEGAAETQYF,TGTGCCAGTAGTATAGGATCCGAGGGGGCGGCGGAGACCCAGTACTTC
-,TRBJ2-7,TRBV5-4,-,CASSKDVSYEQYF,TGTGCCAGCAGCAAGGACGTTTCCTACGAGCAGTACTTC